Detailed here is one T cell receptor beta chain. This entry is derived from a study of control samples from healthy donors and cancer patients. TCRdb's copy holds only in-frame clones and misses some; the assay was immunoSEQ multiplex PCR. The sample holds over 100,000 clones, 92% seen once. The germline V gene has CDR1 MDHEN and CDR2 SYDVKM. V gave up 3 bases and J gave up 7 bases, with 24 bases separating them. The CDR3 totals 18 residues. The chain uses TRBV28 and TRBJ1-4; maybe TRBD1 (5 bases). This TCR came from a young woman in good health. The sample taken for sequencing was blood. CDR3 nucleotide sequence: TGTGCCAGCAGTTTGTTCCCGGGACGGAGTCCCTTAGCTGAAAAACTGTTTTTT. Protein product: CASSLFPGRSPLAEKLFF.